This is a list of T cell receptor beta chains from one sample in a study of cytomegalovirus exposure and HLA in healthy donors. Here immunoSEQ multiplex PCR was the method, and the copy in TCRdb shows in-frame clones only, minus some. The profile shows some 120,000 clones, 65% to 75% of them singletons. Sequencing used PBMCs. All receptors derive from a man aged 40-50 years in good health and CMV-seropositive. Both conserved end residues are part of each CDR3. D genes are given only for firm matches. The listing skips clone size in some rows; elsewhere it reads once, few, many or a size class.

TRBJ2-2 TRBV7-9 - few CASSFSGLDTGELFF TGTGCCAGCAGCTTTTCAGGGTTGGACACCGGGGAGCTGTTTTTT
TRBJ2-7 TRBV5-6 TRBD1 - CASSLAPGGSYEQYF TGTGCCAGCAGCTTGGCCCCAGGGGGCTCCTACGAGCAGTACTTC
TRBJ1-1 TRBV19 - - CASDQGHMNTEAFF TGTGCATCAGACCAGGGTCACATGAACACTGAAGCTTTCTTT
TRBJ1-1 TRBV6-5 - - CASRPGGTEAFF TGTGCCAGCAGACCCGGAGGGACTGAAGCTTTCTTT
TRBJ1-5 TRBV7-6 TRBD1 - CASSPRTGGGQPQHF TGTGCCAGCAGCCCCCGGACAGGAGGTGGTCAGCCCCAGCATTTT
TRBJ2-5 TRBV18 TRBD1 - CASSPGQGRETQYF TGTGCCAGCTCACCCGGACAGGGGAGGGAGACCCAGTACTTC
TRBJ2-5 TRBV7-8 - - CASSTRRSETQYF TGTGCCAGCAGCACCCGTCGCAGTGAGACCCAGTACTTC
TRBJ2-7 TRBV10-3 - - CAISESRQAAYEQYF TGTGCCATCAGTGAGTCTCGACAGGCAGCCTACGAGCAGTACTTC
TRBJ2-7 TRBV7-9 TRBD1 - CASSTPTGVGRYEQYF TGTGCCAGCAGCACCCCTACAGGGGTTGGGCGCTACGAGCAGTACTTC
TRBJ1-1 TRBV30 - - CAWSTPDREAFF TGTGCCTGGAGTACCCCTGACAGAGAAGCTTTCTTT
TRBJ1-5 TRBV30 - once CAWNEGGQFNQPQHF TGTGCCTGGAATGAAGGTGGACAGTTCAATCAGCCCCAGCATTTT
TRBJ2-5 TRBV15 TRBD1 - CATSRDDRGLETQYF TGTGCCACCAGCAGAGACGACAGGGGGCTGGAGACCCAGTACTTC
TRBJ2-7 TRBV5-4 TRBD2 - CASSPRLAGGFEQYF TGTGCCAGCAGCCCCCGACTAGCGGGAGGCTTCGAGCAGTACTTC
TRBJ1-6 TRBV11-2 - - CASSLVGQGKFNSPLHF TGTGCCAGCAGCTTAGTAGGGCAGGGTAAGTTCAATTCACCCCTCCACTTT
TRBJ2-7 TRBV4-1 - - CASSQDMEGSYEQYF TGCGCCAGCAGCCAAGATATGGAGGGCTCCTACGAGCAGTACTTC
TRBJ2-1 TRBV2 - - CASSPAGASYNEQFF TGTGCCAGCAGTCCCGCGGGGGCCTCCTACAATGAGCAGTTCTTC
TRBJ1-5 TRBV9 - - CASSDGSANQPQHF TGTGCCAGCAGCGACGGTAGCGCCAATCAGCCCCAGCATTTT
TRBJ1-4 TRBV7-9 TRBD1 - CASSLRQGAQEKLFF TGTGCCAGCAGCCTTCGGCAGGGGGCGCAAGAAAAACTGTTTTTT
TRBJ2-3 TRBV28 TRBD1 - CASSGTGGVWSTDTQYF TGTGCCAGCAGTGGGACAGGGGGCGTGTGGAGCACAGATACGCAGTATTTT
TRBJ2-7 TRBV18 TRBD1 - CASSLDRGGGEQYF TGTGCCAGCTCCCTGGACAGGGGGGGAGGCGAGCAGTACTTC
TRBJ2-7 TRBV28 - - CASQPGHLITYEQYF TGTGCCAGCCAGCCGGGACACCTTATTACCTACGAGCAGTACTTC
TRBJ1-1 TRBV7-8 - few CASGQNTEAFF TGTGCCAGTGGACAGAACACTGAAGCTTTCTTT
TRBJ1-3 TRBV5-5 TRBD1 few CASSLQGAEGNTIYF TGTGCCAGCAGCTTGCAGGGGGCGGAGGGAAACACCATATATTTT
TRBJ2-7 TRBV27 TRBD1 - CASSLTGSHYYEQYF TGTGCCAGCAGTTTGACAGGGTCCCACTACTACGAGCAGTACTTC
TRBJ1-1 TRBV5-4 TRBD1 few CASGTGVNTEAFF TGTGCCAGCGGGACAGGGGTGAACACTGAAGCTTTCTTT
TRBJ1-1 TRBV5-1 - - CASSPERSTEAFF TGCGCCAGCAGCCCAGAGCGTAGCACTGAAGCTTTCTTT
TRBJ2-5 TRBV7-9 - - CASSLAGALGETQYF TGTGCCAGCAGCTTAGCGGGAGCCCTCGGGGAGACCCAGTACTTC
TRBJ1-2 TRBV29-1 - few CSVADSNNGYTF TGCAGCGTTGCGGACAGCAATAATGGCTACACCTTC
TRBJ2-1 TRBV5-4 TRBD2 - CASSLVAGGFNEQFF TGTGCCAGCAGCTTGGTTGCGGGAGGATTCAATGAGCAGTTCTTC
TRBJ2-7 TRBV27 - few CASSSGPAAYEQYF TGTGCCAGCAGTTCAGGCCCAGCAGCCTACGAGCAGTACTTC
TRBJ2-3 TRBV19 TRBD2 - CASSAQGGGVWDTQYF TGTGCCAGTAGTGCCCAGGGCGGGGGGGTCTGGGATACGCAGTATTTT
TRBJ1-1 TRBV5-1 - - CASSLARNTEAFF TGCGCCAGCAGCTTGGCGCGTAACACTGAAGCTTTCTTT
TRBJ1-2 TRBV5-4 - - CASSLMIGAIGNYGYTF TGTGCCAGCAGCTTGATGATAGGGGCCATAGGAAACTATGGCTACACCTTC
TRBJ1-1 TRBV5-1 - - CASRTGSSGNTEAFF TGCGCCAGCAGGACAGGTTCGAGTGGGAACACTGAAGCTTTCTTT
TRBJ1-5 TRBV5-5 - - CASSLAHSNQPQHF TGTGCCAGCAGTCTCGCACATAGCAATCAGCCCCAGCATTTT
TRBJ2-6 TRBV19 - - CASSILGGGPGANVLTF TGTGCCAGTAGTATATTAGGGGGGGGACCTGGGGCCAACGTCCTGACTTTC
TRBJ2-4 TRBV7-9 - - CASSPTGLQNIQYF TGTGCCAGCAGCCCAACGGGTCTGCAAAACATTCAGTACTTC
TRBJ1-6 TRBV5-4 - - CASSLDTGHNSPLHF TGTGCCAGCAGCTTGGACACAGGGCACAATTCACCCCTCCACTTT
TRBJ2-1 TRBV5-8 TRBD1 - CASNGDRLGDEQFF TGTGCCAGCAACGGGGACAGGTTAGGAGATGAGCAGTTCTTC
TRBJ2-3 TRBV5-1 TRBD2 - CASSYLAGGPDTQYF TGCGCCAGCAGCTACCTAGCGGGAGGGCCAGATACGCAGTATTTT
TRBJ2-3 TRBV10-3 - - CAISEGTQRRDTQYF TGTGCCATCAGTGAAGGGACACAAAGGAGAGATACGCAGTATTTT
TRBJ2-4 TRBV18 - - CASSLSGAKNIQYF TGTGCCAGCTCATTATCAGGGGCCAAAAACATTCAGTACTTC
TRBJ1-1 TRBV28 - few CASRAPAGNEAFF TGTGCCAGCAGGGCACCGGCGGGGAATGAAGCTTTCTTT
TRBJ2-7 TRBV7-2 - few CASSLATPVYEQYF TGTGCCAGCAGCTTAGCAACCCCGGTCTACGAGCAGTACTTC
TRBJ2-7 TRBV29-1 - - CSVGQGPTSEQYF TGCAGCGTTGGCCAGGGGCCCACGAGCGAGCAGTACTTC
TRBJ2-7 TRBV11-3 TRBD1 - CASTVNRGLPYEQYF TGTGCCAGCACAGTCAACAGGGGGCTCCCGTACGAGCAGTACTTC
TRBJ2-2 TRBV5-1 - - CASSLGDTGELFF TGCGCCAGCAGCTTGGGAGACACCGGGGAGCTGTTTTTT
TRBJ1-1 TRBV7-9 TRBD1 - CSSSTTGAWAFF TGTTCCAGCAGCACCACAGGGGCGTGGGCTTTCTTT
TRBJ2-5 TRBV27 TRBD2 - CASSLSGGGTETQYF TGTGCCAGCAGTTTATCTGGGGGGGGGACGGAGACCCAGTACTTC
TRBJ1-4 TRBV25-1 - few CASSESEVGKLFF TGTGCCAGCAGTGAATCGGAGGTAGGAAAACTGTTTTTT
TRBJ2-7 TRBV6-5 - - CASSPAPTPGEQYF TGTGCCAGCAGCCCCGCTCCGACCCCGGGTGAGCAGTACTTC
TRBJ1-4 TRBV7-9 - - CASSSRGYEKLFF TGTGCCAGCAGCTCCCGAGGATATGAAAAACTGTTTTTT
TRBJ1-1 TRBV18 - - CASSPTSGGNTEAFF TGTGCCAGCTCACCCACATCGGGGGGGAACACTGAAGCTTTCTTT
TRBJ2-7 TRBV4-1 TRBD2 - CASSHPRTSGRSYEQYF TGCGCCAGCAGCCATCCCCGGACTAGCGGGAGAAGTTACGAGCAGTACTTC
TRBJ1-1 TRBV7-2 TRBD1 - CASSSRQGAVTEAFF TGTGCCAGCAGCTCTAGACAGGGGGCTGTAACTGAAGCTTTCTTT